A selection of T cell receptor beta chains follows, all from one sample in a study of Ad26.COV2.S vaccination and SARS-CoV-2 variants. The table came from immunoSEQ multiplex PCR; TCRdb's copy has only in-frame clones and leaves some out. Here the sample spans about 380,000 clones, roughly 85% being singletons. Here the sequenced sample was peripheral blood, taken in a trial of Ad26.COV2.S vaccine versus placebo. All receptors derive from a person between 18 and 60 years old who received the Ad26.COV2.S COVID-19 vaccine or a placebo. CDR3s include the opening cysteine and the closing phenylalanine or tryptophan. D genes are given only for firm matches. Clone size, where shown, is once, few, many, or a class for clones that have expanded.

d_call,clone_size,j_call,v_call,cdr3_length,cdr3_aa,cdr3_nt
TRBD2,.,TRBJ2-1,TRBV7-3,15,CASSSPGGPYNEQFF,TGTGCCAGCAGCTCGCCGGGGGGACCCTACAATGAGCAGTTCTTC
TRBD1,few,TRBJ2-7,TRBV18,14,CASSSRTGKNEQYF,TGTGCCAGCTCATCACGGACAGGGAAGAACGAGCAGTACTTC
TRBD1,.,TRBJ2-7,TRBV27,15,CASSSGTGSSYEQYF,TGTGCCAGCAGTTCGGGGACAGGGAGCTCCTACGAGCAGTACTTC
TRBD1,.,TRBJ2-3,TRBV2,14,CASNRGSSTDTQYF,TGTGCCAGCAACAGGGGGTCTAGCACAGATACGCAGTATTTT
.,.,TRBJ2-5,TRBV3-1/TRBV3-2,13,CASSFRGRETQYF,TGTGCCAGCAGCTTCCGGGGGAGGGAGACCCAGTACTTC
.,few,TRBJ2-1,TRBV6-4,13,CASSAGGANEQFF,TGTGCCAGCAGTGCTGGGGGAGCCAATGAGCAGTTCTTC
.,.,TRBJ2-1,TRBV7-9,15,CASSPQRGSYNEQFF,TGTGCCAGCAGTCCCCAGCGTGGCTCCTACAATGAGCAGTTCTTC
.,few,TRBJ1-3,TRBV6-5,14,CASSLQRSGNTIYF,TGTGCCAGCAGTTTACAGAGGTCTGGAAACACCATATATTTT
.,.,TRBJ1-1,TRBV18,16,CASLGPLPSMNTEAFF,TGTGCCAGCTTGGGACCTTTACCCAGCATGAACACTGAAGCTTTCTTT
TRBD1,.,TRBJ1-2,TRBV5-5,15,CASSRQGPANYGYTF,TGTGCCAGCAGCCGACAGGGTCCCGCCAACTATGGCTACACCTTC
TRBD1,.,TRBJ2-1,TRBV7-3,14,CASSPPDRAHEQFF,TGTGCCAGCAGTCCCCCGGACAGGGCCCATGAGCAGTTCTTC
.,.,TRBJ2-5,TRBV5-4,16,CASSWLGRGLHQTQYF,TGTGCCAGCAGCTGGCTGGGGCGGGGACTTCATCAGACCCAGTACTTC
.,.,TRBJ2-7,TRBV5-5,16,CASSLEAQGLNREQYF,TGTGCCAGCAGCTTGGAGGCGCAGGGTTTAAATCGCGAGCAGTACTTC
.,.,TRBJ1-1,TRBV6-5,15,CASSYRGSGNTEAFF,TGTGCCAGCAGTTACAGAGGCTCGGGGAACACTGAAGCTTTCTTT
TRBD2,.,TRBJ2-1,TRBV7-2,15,CASSSPRLRGDEQFF,TGTGCCAGCAGCTCTCCCCGACTCCGGGGGGATGAGCAGTTCTTC
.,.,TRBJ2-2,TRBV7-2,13,CASSLVGIGELFF,TGTGCCAGCAGCTTAGTAGGGATCGGGGAGCTGTTTTTT
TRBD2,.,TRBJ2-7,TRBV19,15,CASSVGLAGGYEQYF,TGTGCCAGTAGTGTAGGACTAGCGGGAGGGTACGAGCAGTACTTC
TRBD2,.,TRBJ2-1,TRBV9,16,CASSSSGTRGGNEQFF,TGTGCCAGCAGCTCCTCTGGGACTAGAGGGGGCAATGAGCAGTTCTTC
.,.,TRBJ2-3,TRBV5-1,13,CASSFGGTDTQYF,TGCGCCAGCAGCTTTGGAGGCACAGATACGCAGTATTTT
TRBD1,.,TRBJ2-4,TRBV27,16,CASSPLDRLAKNIQYF,TGTGCCAGCAGTCCGCTGGACAGGTTAGCCAAAAACATTCAGTACTTC
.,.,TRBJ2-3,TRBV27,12,CASSFRGDTQYF,TGTGCCAGCAGTTTTCGGGGGGATACGCAGTATTTT
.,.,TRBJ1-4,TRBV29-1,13,CSARTSTNEKLFF,TGCAGCGCCCGGACTTCAACTAATGAAAAACTGTTTTTT
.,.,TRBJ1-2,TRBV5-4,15,CASSLGEFSNYGYTF,TGTGCCAGCAGCTTGGGCGAATTCTCTAACTATGGCTACACCTTC
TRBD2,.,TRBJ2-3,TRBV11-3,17,CASSSPEASGPTDTQYF,TGTGCCAGCAGCTCCCCCGAGGCTAGCGGGCCAACAGATACGCAGTATTTT
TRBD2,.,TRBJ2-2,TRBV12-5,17,CASGKPGTTSRTGELFF,TGTGCTAGTGGTAAACCCGGGACTACGAGCCGCACCGGGGAGCTGTTTTTT
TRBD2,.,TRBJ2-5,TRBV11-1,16,CASSLVAAGGGETQYF,TGTGCCAGCAGCTTAGTGGCAGCGGGAGGAGGGGAGACCCAGTACTTC
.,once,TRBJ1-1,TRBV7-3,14,CASSLLGQNTEAFF,TGTGCCAGCAGCTTACTGGGGCAGAACACTGAAGCTTTCTTT
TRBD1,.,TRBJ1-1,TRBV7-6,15,CASSFTGTGNTEAFF,TGTGCCAGCAGCTTCACCGGGACAGGGAACACTGAAGCTTTCTTT
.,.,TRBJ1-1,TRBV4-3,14,CASTHGRGVTEAFF,TGCGCCAGCACGCACGGACGGGGAGTCACTGAAGCTTTCTTT
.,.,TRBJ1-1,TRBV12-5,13,CASGPVSGLGAFF,TGTGCTAGTGGTCCCGTCTCAGGCCTGGGAGCTTTCTTT
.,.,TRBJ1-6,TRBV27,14,CASSFRSAEGPLHF,TGTGCCAGCAGTTTCCGCTCGGCGGAAGGTCCCCTCCACTTT
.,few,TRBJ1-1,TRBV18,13,CASSPPTQTEAFF,TGTGCCAGCTCACCACCGACGCAGACCGAAGCTTTCTTT
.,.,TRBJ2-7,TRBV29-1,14,CSVENEEALGEQYF,TGCAGCGTTGAAAACGAAGAAGCATTGGGCGAGCAGTACTTC
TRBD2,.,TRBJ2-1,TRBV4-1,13,CASSQERSGGAVF,TGCGCCAGCAGCCAAGAACGGAGCGGGGGGGCGGTCTTC
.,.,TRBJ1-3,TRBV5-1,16,CASSLAGGLAGNTIYF,TGCGCCAGCAGCTTGGCCGGGGGTCTGGCTGGAAACACCATATATTTT
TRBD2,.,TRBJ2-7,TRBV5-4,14,CASQISGGGARQYF,TGTGCCAGCCAAATTAGCGGGGGTGGCGCGCGGCAGTACTTC
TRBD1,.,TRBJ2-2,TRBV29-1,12,CSGTGDTGELFF,TGCAGCGGTACAGGGGACACCGGGGAGCTGTTTTTT
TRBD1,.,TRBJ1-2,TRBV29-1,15,CSVGVPGQGADGYTF,TGCAGCGTTGGGGTTCCGGGACAGGGGGCGGATGGCTACACCTTC
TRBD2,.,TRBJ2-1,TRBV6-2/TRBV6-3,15,CASSYERGARNEQFF,TGTGCCAGCAGTTACGAGCGGGGGGCCCGCAATGAGCAGTTCTTC
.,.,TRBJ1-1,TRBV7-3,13,CASSFKRETEAFF,TGTGCCAGCAGCTTTAAGCGGGAAACTGAAGCTTTCTTT
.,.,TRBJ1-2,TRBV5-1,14,CASSVDGANYGYTF,TGCGCCAGCAGCGTGGACGGAGCTAACTATGGCTACACCTTC
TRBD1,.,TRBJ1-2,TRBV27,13,CASSFGQGGGYTF,TGTGCCAGCAGTTTTGGACAGGGTGGTGGCTACACCTTC
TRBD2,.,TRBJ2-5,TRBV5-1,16,CASSSLAGVGSETQYF,TGCGCCAGCAGCTCTCTAGCGGGAGTAGGTAGTGAGACCCAGTACTTC
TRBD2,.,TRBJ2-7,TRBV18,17,CASSTTSGGASSYEQYF,TGTGCCAGCTCAACGACTAGCGGGGGGGCGAGCTCCTACGAGCAGTACTTC
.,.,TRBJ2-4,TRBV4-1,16,CASSPRGGKGKNIQYF,TGCGCCAGCAGCCCAAGGGGGGGAAAGGGCAAAAACATTCAGTACTTC
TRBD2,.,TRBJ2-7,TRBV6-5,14,CASSSRLAGGEQYF,TGTGCCAGCAGTAGTAGGCTAGCGGGAGGTGAGCAGTACTTC
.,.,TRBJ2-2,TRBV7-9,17,CASSLGPLTVNTGELFF,TGTGCCAGCAGCTTAGGCCCTTTGACCGTGAACACCGGGGAGCTGTTTTTT
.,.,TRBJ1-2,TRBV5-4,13,CASSPGEGYGYTF,TGTGCCAGCAGCCCAGGGGAGGGCTATGGCTACACCTTC